These 30 T cell receptor beta chains were sequenced from one sample in a study of T cell responses to AZD1222 COVID-19 vaccine. Assay: immunoSEQ multiplex PCR; the TCRdb copy retains only in-frame clones and omits some. The sample holds about 130,000 clones; around 90% are singletons and the top ten take 5% to 6.5%. This sample comprised peripheral blood, obtained on day 0 of AZD1222 vaccination. These receptors all stem from an adult in good health.

V gene TRBV7-8 combines with J gene TRBJ2-3, with 9 positions matching TRBD2. The CDR3 length is 16 residues. The germline V gene encodes CDR1 SGHVS and CDR2 FQNEAQ. Trimming took 0 bases from V and 2 from J; bases not matched to a gene: 3. CDR3 coding DNA: TGTGCCAGCAGCTTAGCGACTAGCGGATTCACAGATACGCAGTATTTT. This codes for CASSLATSGFTDTQYF. Complete variable domain (other parts from reference TRBV7-8 and TRBJ2-3): GAGVSQSPRYKVAKRGQDVALRCDPISGHVSLFWYQQALGQGPEFLTYFQNEAQLDKSGLPSDRFFAERPEGSVSTLKIQRTQQEDSAVYLCASSLATSGFTDTQYFGPGTRLTVL.

The rearrangement links TRBV9 to TRBJ2-1; D may be TRBD1 (6 bases). This CDR3 is built from 17 residues. CDR1 SGDLS and CDR2 YYNGEE come from the germline V gene. Trimming removed 0 bases at V and 4 bases at J, with 17 bases between. The CDR3 DNA is TGTGCCAGCAGCGTAGGGGGGCGTGGGCAGGGTTACAATGAGCAGTTCTTC. The encoded protein is CASSVGGRGQGYNEQFF.

The gene calls are TRBV12-3 or TRBV12-4 and TRBJ2-7; possibly TRBD1 or TRBD2 for D (5 bases each). CDR3 length: 13 amino acids. Trimming removed 7 bases from V and 6 bases from J, with 16 bases in between. The CDR3 DNA reads as TGTGCCAGCACCCTCAGACCAGGGACCGAGCAGTACTTC. It yields the protein CASTLRPGTEQYF.

The chain links TRBV4-1 to TRBJ1-2; D may be TRBD1 (6 bases). Germline V gives CDR1 MGHRA, CDR2 YSYEKL. The CDR3 covers 13 residues. Trimming took 4 bases from V and 5 from J, leaving 11 bases between them. The CDR3 sequence: CASSRGTLYGYTF. CDR3 nucleotides: TGCGCCAGCAGCCGTGGGACACTTTATGGCTACACCTTC.

V and J are TRBV28 and TRBJ1-1; D uncertain. This CDR3 has 12 residues. The V gene's germline CDR1 is MDHEN and CDR2 SYDVKM. V gave up 2 bases and J gave up 5 bases, with 6 bases separating them. CDR3 sequence reads: CASSLSGTEAFF. CDR3 sequence (DNA): TGTGCCAGCAGTTTAAGTGGGACTGAAGCTTTCTTT. Supplemented by reference TRBV28 and TRBJ1-1, the full variable domain reads DVKVTQSSRYLVKRTGEKVFLECVQDMDHENMFWYRQDPGLGLRLIYFSYDVKMKEKGDIPEGYSVSREKKERFSLILESASTNQTSMYLCASSLSGTEAFFGQGTRLTVV.

The rearrangement joins TRBV6-5 to TRBJ2-7; D unresolved. The CDR3 extends over 15 amino acids. V was trimmed by 3 bases and J by 3 bases, leaving 15 bases between them. Germline V gene data show CDR1 as MNHEY and CDR2 as SVGAGI. For the CDR3, the DNA is TGTGCCAGCAGTTATCAAGCAGGTCGGAGCTACGAGCAGTACTTC. Translated, it gives CASSYQAGRSYEQYF.

This clone was seen a few times. This chain links TRBV19 with TRBJ2-7, with 7 bases matching TRBD2. CDR1 and CDR2 from the germline V gene are LNHDA and SQIVND (reference sequence). J lost 0 bases, V lost 6 bases, and 8 bases had no gene match. The CDR3 extends over 15 amino acids. CDR3 loop: CASREVGGSSYEQYF. The CDR3 DNA sequence: TGTGCCAGTAGGGAGGTGGGAGGGAGCTCCTACGAGCAGTACTTC.

The chain links TRBV5-1 to TRBJ1-1, with D unclear. Deletions cut 0 bases from V and 6 bases from J, with 6 bases between. The CDR3 contains 12 residues. Germline V gene sequence: CDR1 SGHRS, CDR2 YFSETQ. CDR3 region: CASSLVPSEAFF. The CDR3 DNA is TGCGCCAGCAGCTTGGTTCCCTCTGAAGCTTTCTTT.

Points on this clone: At one end the junction does not follow the germline gene, possibly because of a read error. The V gene is TRBV6-5, the J gene TRBJ1-1; D unresolved. The germline V gene encodes CDR1 MNHEY and CDR2 SVGAGI. The CDR3 is 12 amino acids. The chain's CDR3 is CASSDSFYVAFF. As DNA, the CDR3 is TGTGCCAGCAGTGACTCTTTCTATGTGGCTTTCTTT.

This chain connects TRBV7-2 to TRBJ2-3; D is undetermined. CDR1 and CDR2 (germline): SGHTA, FQGNSA. This CDR3 contains 14 residues. Trimming removed 4 bases from V and 2 bases from J, with 10 bases in between. CDR3 in amino acids: CASSSETATDTQYF. CDR3 in DNA: TGTGCCAGCAGCTCGGAGACTGCCACAGATACGCAGTATTTT.

This chain uses TRBV10-2 with TRBJ1-5, with 8 positions matching TRBD1. V was clipped by 6 bases and J by 5 bases; unmatched bases: 12. Per the germline V gene, CDR1 is WSHSY and CDR2 is SAAADI. The CDR3 is 16 residues long. The CDR3 here is CASRPIWTGTDQPQHF. Written as DNA, the CDR3 is TGCGCCAGCAGACCTATTTGGACAGGGACGGATCAGCCCCAGCATTTT.

This chain links TRBV3-1 (or the pseudogene TRBV3-2) with TRBJ1-3; no firm D call. This CDR3 spans 13 amino acids. With 0 bases removed from V and 4 bases from J, the gap between germline ends came to 4 bases. Germline CDR1 reads LGHDT; CDR2 reads YNNKEL (reference sequence). CDR3 DNA sequence: TGTGCCAGCAGCCAAGAATGGGGAAACACCATATATTTT. Translated, it gives CASSQEWGNTIYF.

The chain couples TRBV18 to TRBJ1-2; possibly TRBD1 for D (5 bases). Deletions cut 6 bases from V and 0 bases from J, with 11 bases between. This CDR3 has 14 amino acids. Germline V CDR1 and CDR2: KGHSH, LQKENI. The CDR3 protein is CASSDRGANYGYTF. The CDR3 nucleotides read TGTGCCAGCTCCGACCGGGGGGCTAACTATGGCTACACCTTC.

DNA of the CDR3: TGCGCCAGCAGTCACTGGACAGGGGGCCCCTACGAGCAGTACTTC. Translating gives CASSHWTGGPYEQYF. V and J are TRBV23-1 and TRBJ2-7; TRBD1 matches at 11 bases. TRBV23-1 is known as an ORF, though its function is uncertain. The junction had 3 bases not matched to a gene; V was cut back by 3 bases and J by 2 bases. The CDR3 is 15 amino acids.

The CDR3 DNA reads TGTGCCAGCAGCCAAGATACCCTAGCGGGGGACCCAGCGCAGTACTTC. Protein product: CASSQDTLAGDPAQYF. The chain joins TRBV4-2 to TRBJ2-7; 10 nucleotides agree with TRBD2. V trimming: 0 bases; J trimming: 9 bases; junction bases outside the gene matches: 11. CDR1 and CDR2 (germline): LGHNA, YNFKEQ. This CDR3 has 16 amino acids.

A remark on this clone: Different DNA sequences within this sample yield the same CDR3. The V and J genes are TRBV4-3 and TRBJ1-6, with 8 bases aligning to TRBD1. The J segment lost 10 bases and the V segment lost 3 bases, leaving 23 bases of the junction unmatched. The CDR3 totals 20 residues. Germline CDR1 LGHNA, CDR2 YSLEER. The chain's CDR3 is CASSQVPARGRRGLTSPLHF. CDR3 in DNA: TGCGCCAGCAGCCAGGTACCTGCCAGGGGGCGTCGTGGTCTGACCTCACCCCTCCACTTT.

The chain uses TRBV9 and TRBJ2-7; 9 bases are a match to TRBD2. Germline V gives CDR1 SGDLS, CDR2 YYNGEE. The CDR3 covers 16 residues. V dropped 0 bases and J dropped 3; count of bases not matched to a gene: 7. The CDR3 nucleotides are TGTGCCAGCAGCGTAGGACCTAGCGGGGAACTCTACGAGCAGTACTTC. Its protein product is CASSVGPSGELYEQYF.

The chain joins TRBV11-2 to TRBJ2-1; tentative D call: TRBD2 (6 bases). Germline CDR1 is SGHAT and CDR2 is FQNNGV. The V and J ends lost 0 bases and 14 bases respectively, with 14 bases between them. The CDR3 sequence is 13 residues long. The CDR3 DNA is TGTGCCAGCAGCTTAGAGGCTACGGGGGTAGAGTTCTTC. The encoded protein is CASSLEATGVEFF.

This rearrangement joins TRBV6-5 to TRBJ1-2; D is uncertain. Germline V gene lookup returns CDR1 MNHEY and CDR2 SVGAGI. The CDR3 loop spans 15 amino acids. With 7 bases removed from V and 0 bases from J, the gap between germline ends came to 15 bases. The CDR3 nucleotides read TGTGCCAGCACATCAAATCGAAGGGCTAACTATGGCTACACCTTC. Translation gives CASTSNRRANYGYTF.

This clone was seen a single time. The V and J genes are TRBV7-8 and TRBJ2-7; unclear D gene. Trimming left V 1 base short and J 0 bases short, with 13 bases between. The CDR3 consists of 16 residues. Per the germline V gene, CDR1 is SGHVS and CDR2 is FQNEAQ. The CDR3 DNA reads as TGTGCCAGCAGCTTAGAATCGGGCTTGGGCTCCTACGAGCAGTACTTC. This translates into CASSLESGLGSYEQYF.

The rearrangement uses TRBV7-8 and TRBJ1-6, with TRBD1 as a possible D gene (5 bases). Germline lookup yields CDR1 SGHVS and CDR2 FQNEAQ. With 4 bases removed from V and 7 bases from J, the gap between germline ends came to 14 bases. There are 15 residues in the CDR3. CDR3 sequence (DNA): TGTGCCAGCAGCTCGGAGGGGTTTAGCAATTCACCCCTCCACTTT. Translating it yields CASSSEGFSNSPLHF.

This chain joins TRBV6-5 and TRBJ1-1; D perhaps matches TRBD1 (5 bases). V shed 4 bases and J shed 4 bases, with 13 bases lying between them. The CDR3 runs 14 residues. Germline CDR1 MNHEY, CDR2 SVGAGI. The CDR3 DNA is TGTGCCAGCAGTTGGGGGATTGGGAGCACTGAAGCTTTCTTT. This gives the protein CASSWGIGSTEAFF.

The chain uses TRBV2 and TRBJ1-1; D uncertain. From germline, CDR1 is SNHLY and CDR2 FYNNEI. V was cut by 11 bases and J by 1 base, with 17 bases left in between. The CDR3 has 14 amino acids. Here the CDR3 DNA reads TGTGCCGGTCGTTCAGAATTTGGGAACACTGAAGCTTTCTTT. Protein sequence: CAGRSEFGNTEAFF.

The chain joins TRBV6-6 to TRBJ1-1, with D hard to call. The CDR3 totals 12 residues. The V end lost 5 bases, the J end lost 5 bases, and 9 bases lay between the germline ends. Germline-derived CDR1 and CDR2 are MNHNY and SVGAGI (reference sequence). The CDR3 region has the DNA TGTGCCAGCAGTCTCGGGGATACTGAAGCTTTCTTT. Protein product: CASSLGDTEAFF.

The chain has TRBV19 and TRBJ2-1; D not resolved. Trimming took 0 bases from V and 8 from J, leaving 11 bases between them. This CDR3 has 14 residues. Germline assignment: CDR1 LNHDA and CDR2 SQIVND (reference sequence). CDR3 bases: TGTGCCAGTAGTATAGATGTGTCCTGGGATGAGCAGTTCTTC. Protein: CASSIDVSWDEQFF.

The chain has TRBV27 and TRBJ1-6; D is possibly TRBD1 (5 bases). This CDR3 comprises 15 residues. Germline V gives CDR1 MNHEY, CDR2 SMNVEV (reference sequence). Trimming cost V 7 bases and J 8 bases, with 18 bases left between them. CDR3 region: CASTIRAGNDSPLHF. Written as DNA, the CDR3 is TGTGCCAGCACTATCAGGGCGGGGAATGATTCACCCCTCCACTTT.

The rearrangement links TRBV24-1 to TRBJ1-2; D perhaps matches TRBD1 (6 bases). V lost 1 base and J 3 bases, leaving 8 bases between the germline ends. This CDR3 region has 14 residues. Germline V gene data show CDR1 as KGHDR and CDR2 as SFDVKD. The CDR3 sequence is CATSDLNRDYGYTF. The CDR3 coding sequence is TGTGCCACCAGTGATTTAAACAGGGACTATGGCTACACCTTC.

The chain uses TRBV6-6 and TRBJ1-3; D is perhaps TRBD1 (5 bases). The CDR3 is made up of 13 amino acids. Per germline, CDR1 MNHNY and CDR2 SVGAGI (reference sequence). V was shortened by 2 bases and J by 5 bases, with 7 bases between the two germline ends. For the CDR3, the DNA is TGTGCCAGCAGTTACCCAGGGAGAAACACCATATATTTT. It is translated as CASSYPGRNTIYF.

The chain has TRBV30 and TRBJ1-6; D perhaps matches TRBD1 (6 bases). CDR1 GTSNPN and CDR2 SVGIG come from the germline V gene (reference sequence). The V end was cut by 4 bases, the J end by 3 bases, with 13 bases between. The CDR3 consists of 15 residues. CDR3 protein: CAWNTDSNYNSPLHF. The CDR3 DNA is TGTGCCTGGAATACGGACAGTAACTATAATTCACCCCTCCACTTT.

This chain links TRBV3-1 (or the pseudogene TRBV3-2) with TRBJ1-1; 8 nucleotides match TRBD1. The CDR3 extends over 14 amino acids. Germline CDR1 LGHDT, CDR2 YNNKEL (reference sequence). V shed 8 bases, J shed 4 bases, and the junction held 9 bases outside the gene matches. The CDR3 DNA reads TGTGCCAGCGAGACAGGGGAGGATGGCACTGAAGCTTTCTTT. Translation gives CASETGEDGTEAFF.